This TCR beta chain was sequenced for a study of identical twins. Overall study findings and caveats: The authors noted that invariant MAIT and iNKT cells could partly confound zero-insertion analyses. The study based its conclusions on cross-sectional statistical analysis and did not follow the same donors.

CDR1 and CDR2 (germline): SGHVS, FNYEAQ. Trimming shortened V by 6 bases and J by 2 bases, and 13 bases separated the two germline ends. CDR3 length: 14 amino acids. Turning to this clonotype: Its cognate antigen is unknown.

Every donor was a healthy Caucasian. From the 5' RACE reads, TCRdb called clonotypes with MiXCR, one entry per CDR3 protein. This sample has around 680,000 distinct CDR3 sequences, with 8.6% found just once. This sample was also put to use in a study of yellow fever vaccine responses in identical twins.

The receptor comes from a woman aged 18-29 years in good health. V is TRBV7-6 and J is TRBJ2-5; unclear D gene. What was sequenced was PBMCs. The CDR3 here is CASSPPTPQETQYF. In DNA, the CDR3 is TGTGCCAGCAGTCCCCCGACACCTCAAGAGACCCAGTACTTC.